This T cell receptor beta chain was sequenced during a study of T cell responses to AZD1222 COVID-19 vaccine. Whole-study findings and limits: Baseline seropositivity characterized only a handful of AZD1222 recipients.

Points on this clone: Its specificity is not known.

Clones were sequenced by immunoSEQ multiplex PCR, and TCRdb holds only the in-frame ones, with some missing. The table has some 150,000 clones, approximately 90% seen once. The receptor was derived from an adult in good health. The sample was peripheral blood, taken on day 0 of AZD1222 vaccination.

CDR3 region: CASSLGGSYTEAFF. The CDR3 DNA follows: TGTGCCAGCAGCTTGGGGGGCTCCTACACTGAAGCTTTCTTT. The V and J genes are TRBV5-5 and TRBJ1-1; perhaps TRBD1 as D (5 bases). Germline CDR1 and CDR2: SGHKS and YYEKEE (reference sequence). The CDR3 totals 14 residues. V dropped 0 bases and J dropped 3 bases, with 9 bases sitting between them.